The entry below describes one TCR beta chain. Its antigen is still unknown. The sample originates from a study of T cell repertoires in cytomegalovirus infection. Background on the study: It can be stated that public TCR beta signatures indicated CMV infection as well as a matching HLA type.

Study outcomes and limitations: The response measured ex vivo was dominated by TCR beta clonotypes (HLA-C-restricted and CMV-specific). Cumulative frequency of public TCR beta families picked out carriers of CMV plus the relevant HLA.

TCRdb processed the reads anew with MiXCR; each CDR3 protein has one entry. The sample consists of 300,000 or so distinct CDR3 sequences, about 23% of them appearing once. This CDR3 comprises 14 residues. Trimming cost V 8 bases and J 2 bases, with 13 bases left between them. Germline V gene sequence: CDR1 MDHEN, CDR2 SYDVKM. Specimen: PBMCs. The chain has TRBV28 and TRBJ1-5; D is undetermined. This receptor was obtained from a human donor in good health (CMV status not recorded). Some clones in this sample may be carry-over from other donors' samples. CDR3 bases: TGTGCCAGCCGCGCCCCGGGAGGCAATCAGCCCCAGCATTTT. This sequence encodes CASRAPGGNQPQHF.